This entry features one TCR beta chain sequence. This entry belongs to a study of blood T cell repertoires in COVID-19. About the research overall: Collection of acute and convalescent COVID-19 samples took place in the United States, Italy and Spain.

The assay was immunoSEQ multiplex PCR, and TCRdb's table has in-frame clones only and misses some. Of tens of thousands of clones listed, approximately 88% are singletons. V was pared by 2 bases and J by 8 bases, with 12 bases between. The CDR3 runs 14 residues. The germline gives CDR1 MDHEN, CDR2 SYDVKM. The clonotype comes from a man aged 80 or over with active or convalescent COVID-19. Sequencing was done on a sample of peripheral blood. This chain connects TRBV28 to TRBJ1-4; D call uncertain. The CDR3 coding sequence is TGTGCCAGCAGTTTAACGGGGTTCCGGGAAAAACTGTTTTTT. This gives the protein CASSLTGFREKLFF.